This TCR beta chain was identified during a study of blood T cell repertoires in COVID-19. Whole-study context: The United States, Italy and Spain were the sources of the acute and convalescent COVID-19 samples. PBMCs, B-cell-depleted T cells, or T cells were the source of the cDNA or gDNA that made up the material.

In the source study's methods: The authors estimated nucleated cell counts from reference gene primer amplification. TCRdb keeps only in-frame clones here, not all; method: immunoSEQ multiplex PCR. V and J calls and clone size are those listed in that table; D and trimming were worked out from the DNA. The sample shows 100,000 to 140,000 clones, approximately 81% of them seen only once. The CDR3 consists of 13 residues. Trimming stripped 5 bases from V and 4 bases from J, with 8 bases between. Germline lookup yields CDR1 SGHAT and CDR2 FQNNGV. The source of this sequence is a human donor in a cohort sampled during active COVID-19. Sequenced material: peripheral blood. V and J are TRBV11-2 and TRBJ1-4; the D gene is possibly TRBD1 (6 bases). The CDR3 DNA reads TGTGCCAGCAGCCGACAGGATAATGAAAAACTGTTTTTT. This encodes CASSRQDNEKLFF.